This T cell receptor (beta chain) was identified during a study of OX40 agonist ivuxolimab in advanced cancers. Study overall: Ivuxolimab, an agonist antibody against OX40 (CD134), was given to patients. Whole-study results and caveats: The study found among the lowest clonal expansion in partial responders at 0.1-3.0 mg/kg.

The protocol was immunoSEQ multiplex PCR, while the TCRdb copy is restricted to in-frame clones and leaves out a portion. Among tens of thousands of clones, more than 70% were seen once, and the ten largest hold approximately 0.5%. The CDR3 is made up of 12 amino acids. Germline V gene sequence: CDR1 SGHNT, CDR2 YENEEA. V gave up 5 bases and J gave up 0 bases, with 1 base separating them. With regard to this clone: Its specificity is not known.

Sequencing was performed on CD4+ or CD8+ T cells sorted from blood, taken in a trial of the OX40 agonist ivuxolimab. The receptor was derived from an adult with an advanced solid tumor such as melanoma, head and neck, liver or kidney cancer. The chain has TRBV11-3 and TRBJ2-2, with no clear D. CDR3 residues: CASSANTGELFF. The CDR3 bases are TGTGCCAGCAGCGCGAACACCGGGGAGCTGTTTTTT. The entire variable domain, with the rest obtained from reference TRBV11-3 and TRBJ2-2, is as follows: EAGVVQSPRYKIIEKKQPVAFWCNPISGHNTLYWYLQNLGQGPELLIRYENEEAVDDSQLPKDRFSAERLKGVDSTLKIQPAELGDSAVYLCASSANTGELFFGEGSRLTVL.